This T cell receptor (beta chain) was recovered during a study of CD8 T cells in ankylosing spondylitis. Study-level results: Past research had described some motif variants in reactive arthritis synovial fluid and blood. It appeared that ankylosing spondylitis blood was characterized by a TCR beta motif of fewer than 10 highly homologous variants. Clones linked to disease, bearing a CD8+ phenotype, were relatively rare in peripheral blood. The authors reported significant enrichment of disease-linked clones in matched ankylosing spondylitis synovial fluid.

A note on this clonotype: Its specificity is unknown.

The authors made TCR beta libraries by quantitative 5'-RACE with molecular barcodes. MiXCR was run by TCRdb on the 5' RACE reads, yielding one entry per CDR3 protein. The profile covers under 850,000 distinct CDR3 sequences, with around a fifth appearing a single time and under 20% taken by the ten largest. The sequencing sample was made of blood, either unsorted or a sorted T cell fraction (not recorded which). The TCR originated in a male donor with ankylosing spondylitis.

The CDR3 sequence: CSARAYTDTQYF. The CDR3 DNA is TGCAGTGCTAGGGCGTACACAGATACGCAGTATTTT. V is TRBV20-1 and J is TRBJ2-3; no clear D. Trimming cost V 3 bases and J 2 bases, with 6 bases left between them. Per the germline V gene, CDR1 is DFQATT and CDR2 is SNEGSKA (reference sequence). The CDR3 sequence is 12 residues long.